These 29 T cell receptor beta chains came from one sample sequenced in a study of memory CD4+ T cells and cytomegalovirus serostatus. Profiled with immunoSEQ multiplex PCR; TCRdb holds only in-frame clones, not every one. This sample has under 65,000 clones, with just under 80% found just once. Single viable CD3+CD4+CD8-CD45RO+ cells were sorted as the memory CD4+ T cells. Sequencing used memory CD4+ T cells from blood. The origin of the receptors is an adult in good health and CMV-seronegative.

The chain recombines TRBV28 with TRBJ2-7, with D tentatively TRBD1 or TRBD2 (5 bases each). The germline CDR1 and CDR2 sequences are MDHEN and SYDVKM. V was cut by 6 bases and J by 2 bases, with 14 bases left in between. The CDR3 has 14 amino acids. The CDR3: CASSPGGVPYEQYF. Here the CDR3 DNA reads TGTGCCAGCAGCCCTGGGGGAGTCCCCTACGAGCAGTACTTC.

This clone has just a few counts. CDR3 amino acids: CASSMTKDSSTTGELFF. In DNA, the CDR3 is TGTGCCAGTAGTATGACAAAGGACAGCTCAACAACCGGGGAGCTGTTTTTT. The chain combines TRBV19 with TRBJ2-2; the D gene is possibly TRBD1 (6 bases). This CDR3 region has 17 residues. From germline, CDR1 is LNHDA and CDR2 SQIVND (reference sequence). V lost 3 bases and J lost 5, with 19 bases in between. Full variable domain (outside the CDR3, taken from reference TRBV19 and TRBJ2-2): DGGITQSPKYLFRKEGQNVTLSCEQNLNHDAMYWYRQDPGQGLRLIYYSQIVNDFQKGDIAEGYSVSREKKESFPLTVTSAQKNPTAFYLCASSMTKDSSTTGELFFGEGSRLTVL.

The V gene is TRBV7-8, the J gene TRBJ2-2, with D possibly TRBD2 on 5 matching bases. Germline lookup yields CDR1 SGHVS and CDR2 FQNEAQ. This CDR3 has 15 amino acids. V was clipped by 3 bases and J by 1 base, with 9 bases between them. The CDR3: CASSFSGKNTGELFF. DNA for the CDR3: TGTGCCAGCAGCTTTTCCGGGAAGAACACCGGGGAGCTGTTTTTT.

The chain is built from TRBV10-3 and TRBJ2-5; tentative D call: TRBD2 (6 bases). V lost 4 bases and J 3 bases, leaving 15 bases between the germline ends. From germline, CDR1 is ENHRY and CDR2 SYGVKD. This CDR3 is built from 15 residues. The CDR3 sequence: CAISVSDSGEETQYF. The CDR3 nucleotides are TGTGCCATCAGTGTCTCGGATAGCGGAGAAGAGACCCAGTACTTC.

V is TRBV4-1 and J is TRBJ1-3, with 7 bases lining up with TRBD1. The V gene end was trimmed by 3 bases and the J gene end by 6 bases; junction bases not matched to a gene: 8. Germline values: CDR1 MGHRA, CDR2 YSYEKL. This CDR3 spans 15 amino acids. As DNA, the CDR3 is TGCGCCAGCAGCCAGGACAGGCAGGTAGCAAACACCATATATTTT. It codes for CASSQDRQVANTIYF.

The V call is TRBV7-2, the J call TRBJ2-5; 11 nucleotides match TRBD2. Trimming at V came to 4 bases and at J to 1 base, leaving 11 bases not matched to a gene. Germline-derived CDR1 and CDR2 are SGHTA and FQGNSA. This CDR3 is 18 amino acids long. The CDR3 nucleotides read TGTGCCAGCAGCTCCCCCGGGCCTAGCGGGAGGATCCAAGAGACCCAGTACTTC. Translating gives CASSSPGPSGRIQETQYF.

CDR3 residues: CASSQDLASGRNEQFF. CDR3 bases: TGTGCCAGCAGCCAAGATCTGGCTAGCGGGAGAAATGAGCAGTTCTTC. The V gene is TRBV4-2, the J gene TRBJ2-1; 10 bases match TRBD2. Germline-derived CDR1 and CDR2 are LGHNA and YNFKEQ. Trimming removed 0 bases from V and 7 bases from J; junction bases left unmatched: 6. CDR3 length: 16 amino acids.

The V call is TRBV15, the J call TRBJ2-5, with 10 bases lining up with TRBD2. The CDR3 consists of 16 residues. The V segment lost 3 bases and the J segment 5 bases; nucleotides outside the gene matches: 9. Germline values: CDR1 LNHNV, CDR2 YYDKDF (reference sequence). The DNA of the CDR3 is TGTGCCACCAGCAGTCGGCTAGCGGGAGTTTTGGAGACCCAGTACTTC. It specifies CATSSRLAGVLETQYF.

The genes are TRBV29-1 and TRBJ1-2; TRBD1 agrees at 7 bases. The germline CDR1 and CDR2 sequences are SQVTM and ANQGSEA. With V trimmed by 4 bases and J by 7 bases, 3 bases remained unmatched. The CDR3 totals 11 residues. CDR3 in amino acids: CSVGQGGGYTF. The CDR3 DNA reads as TGCAGCGTTGGGCAGGGGGGTGGCTACACCTTC.

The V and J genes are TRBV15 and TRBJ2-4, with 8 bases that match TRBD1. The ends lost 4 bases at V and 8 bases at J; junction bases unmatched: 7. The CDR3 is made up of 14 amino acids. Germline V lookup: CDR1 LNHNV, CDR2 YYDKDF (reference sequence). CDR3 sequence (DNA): TGTGCCACCAGCACCCGACAGGGGCGAGACATTCAGTACTTC. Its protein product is CATSTRQGRDIQYF.

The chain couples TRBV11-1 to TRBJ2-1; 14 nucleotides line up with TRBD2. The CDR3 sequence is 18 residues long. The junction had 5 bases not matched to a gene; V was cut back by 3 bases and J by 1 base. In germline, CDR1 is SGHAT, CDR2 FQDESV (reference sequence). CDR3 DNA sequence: TGTGCCAGCAGCTTGGGGACTAGCGGGAGTCTATCCTACAATGAGCAGTTCTTC. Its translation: CASSLGTSGSLSYNEQFF.

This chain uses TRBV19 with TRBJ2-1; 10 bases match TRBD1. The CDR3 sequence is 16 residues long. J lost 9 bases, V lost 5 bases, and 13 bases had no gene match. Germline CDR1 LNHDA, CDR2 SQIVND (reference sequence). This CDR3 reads CASSESGQGSFSEQFF. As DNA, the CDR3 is TGTGCCAGTAGTGAATCGGGACAGGGGAGTTTCAGTGAGCAGTTCTTC.

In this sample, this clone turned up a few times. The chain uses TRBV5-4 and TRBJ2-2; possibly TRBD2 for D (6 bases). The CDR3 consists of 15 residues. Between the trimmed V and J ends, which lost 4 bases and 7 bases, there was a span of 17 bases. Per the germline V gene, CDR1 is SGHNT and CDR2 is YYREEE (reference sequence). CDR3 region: CASSTYRDLGGELFF. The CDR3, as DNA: TGTGCCAGCAGCACTTACCGGGACTTGGGCGGGGAGCTGTTTTTT.

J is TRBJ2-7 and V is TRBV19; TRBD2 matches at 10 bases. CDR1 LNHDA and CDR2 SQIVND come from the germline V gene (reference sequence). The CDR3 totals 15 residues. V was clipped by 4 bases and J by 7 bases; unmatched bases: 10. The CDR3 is CASSSSLAGAGEQYF. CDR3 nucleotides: TGTGCCAGTAGTAGCAGTCTAGCGGGAGCTGGAGAGCAGTACTTC.

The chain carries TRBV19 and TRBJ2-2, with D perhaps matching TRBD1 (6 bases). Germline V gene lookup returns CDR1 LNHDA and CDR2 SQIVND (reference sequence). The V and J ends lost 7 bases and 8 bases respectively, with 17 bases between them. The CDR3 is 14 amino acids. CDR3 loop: CASNKQGVSGELFF. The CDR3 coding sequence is TGTGCCAGTAATAAACAGGGCGTATCTGGGGAGCTGTTTTTT.

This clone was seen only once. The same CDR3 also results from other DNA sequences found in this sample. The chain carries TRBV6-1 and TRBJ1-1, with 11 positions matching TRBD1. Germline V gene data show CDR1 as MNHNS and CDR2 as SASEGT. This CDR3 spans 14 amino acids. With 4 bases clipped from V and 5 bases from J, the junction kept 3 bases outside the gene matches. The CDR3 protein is CASSGGQGATEAFF. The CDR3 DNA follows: TGTGCCAGCAGTGGAGGACAGGGGGCGACTGAAGCTTTCTTT.

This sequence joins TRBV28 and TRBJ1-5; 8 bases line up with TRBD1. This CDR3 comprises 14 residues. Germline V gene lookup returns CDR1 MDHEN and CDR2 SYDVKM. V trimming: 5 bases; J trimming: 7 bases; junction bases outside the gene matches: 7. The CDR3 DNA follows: TGTGCCAGCAGTAAAACAGGGGGGAACCAGCCCCAGCATTTT. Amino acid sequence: CASSKTGGNQPQHF.

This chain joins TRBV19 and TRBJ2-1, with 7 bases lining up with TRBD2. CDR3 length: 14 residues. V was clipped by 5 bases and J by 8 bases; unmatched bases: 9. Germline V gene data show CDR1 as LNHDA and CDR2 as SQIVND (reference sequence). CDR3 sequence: CASSWGGRGYEQFF. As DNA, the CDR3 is TGTGCCAGTAGTTGGGGCGGGAGAGGCTATGAGCAGTTCTTC. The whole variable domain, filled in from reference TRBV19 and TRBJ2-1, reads DGGITQSPKYLFRKEGQNVTLSCEQNLNHDAMYWYRQDPGQGLRLIYYSQIVNDFQKGDIAEGYSVSREKKESFPLTVTSAQKNPTAFYLCASSWGGRGYEQFFGPGTRLTVL.

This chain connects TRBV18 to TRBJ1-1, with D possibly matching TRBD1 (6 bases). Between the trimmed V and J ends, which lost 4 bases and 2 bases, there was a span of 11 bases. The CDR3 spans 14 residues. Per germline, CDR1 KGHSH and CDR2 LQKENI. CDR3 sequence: CASSQQGHNTEAFF. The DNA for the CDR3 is TGTGCCAGCTCACAACAGGGACACAACACTGAAGCTTTCTTT.

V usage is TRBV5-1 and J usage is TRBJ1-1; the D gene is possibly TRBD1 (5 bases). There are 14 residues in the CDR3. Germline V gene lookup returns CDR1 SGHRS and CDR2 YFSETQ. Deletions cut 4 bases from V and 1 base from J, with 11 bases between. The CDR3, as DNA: TGCGCCAGCAGCCCGGGGACGGCGAACACTGAAGCTTTCTTT. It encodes CASSPGTANTEAFF.

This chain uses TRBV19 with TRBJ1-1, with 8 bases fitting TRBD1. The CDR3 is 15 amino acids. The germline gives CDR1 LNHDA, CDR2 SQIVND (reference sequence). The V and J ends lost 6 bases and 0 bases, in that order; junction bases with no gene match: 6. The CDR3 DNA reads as TGTGCCAGTAGCTCTGACAGGGGAATGAACACTGAAGCTTTCTTT. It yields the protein CASSSDRGMNTEAFF.

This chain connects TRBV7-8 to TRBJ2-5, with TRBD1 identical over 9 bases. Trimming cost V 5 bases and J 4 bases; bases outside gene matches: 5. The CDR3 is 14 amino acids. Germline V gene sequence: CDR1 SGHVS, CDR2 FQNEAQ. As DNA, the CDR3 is TGTGCCAGCAGCCGGACAGGGGCCGGAGAGACCCAGTACTTC. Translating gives CASSRTGAGETQYF.

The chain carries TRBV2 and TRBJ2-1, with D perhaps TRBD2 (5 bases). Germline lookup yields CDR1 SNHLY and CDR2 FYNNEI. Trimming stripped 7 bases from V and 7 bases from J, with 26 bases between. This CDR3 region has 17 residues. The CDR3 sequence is CASTRGRNGQDWNEQFF. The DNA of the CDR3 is TGTGCCAGCACCAGAGGTCGTAACGGCCAGGACTGGAATGAGCAGTTCTTC.

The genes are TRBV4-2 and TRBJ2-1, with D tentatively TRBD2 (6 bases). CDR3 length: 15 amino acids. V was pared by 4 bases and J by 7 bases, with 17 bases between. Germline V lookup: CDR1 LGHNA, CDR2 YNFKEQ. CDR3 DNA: TGTGCCAGCAGCCCAACTAGCAGCCTTTTGAATGAGCAGTTCTTC. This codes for CASSPTSSLLNEQFF.

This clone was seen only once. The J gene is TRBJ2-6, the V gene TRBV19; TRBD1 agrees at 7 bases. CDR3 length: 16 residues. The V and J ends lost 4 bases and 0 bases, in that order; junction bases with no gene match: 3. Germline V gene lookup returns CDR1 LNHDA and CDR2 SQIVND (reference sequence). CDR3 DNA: TGTGCCAGTAGTAGGGGACAGAGCTCTGGGGCCAACGTCCTGACTTTC. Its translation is CASSRGQSSGANVLTF.

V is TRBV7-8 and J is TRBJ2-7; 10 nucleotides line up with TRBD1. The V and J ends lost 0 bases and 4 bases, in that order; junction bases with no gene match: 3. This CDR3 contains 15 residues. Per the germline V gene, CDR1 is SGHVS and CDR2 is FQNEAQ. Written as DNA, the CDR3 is TGTGCCAGCAGCTTAGCAGGGACAGGGGAATACGAGCAGTACTTC. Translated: CASSLAGTGEYEQYF.

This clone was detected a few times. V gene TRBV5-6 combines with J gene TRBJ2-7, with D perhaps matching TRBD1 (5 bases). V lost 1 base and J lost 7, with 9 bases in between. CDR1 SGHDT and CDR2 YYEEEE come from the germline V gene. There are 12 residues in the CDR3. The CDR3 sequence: CASSLKGWEQYF. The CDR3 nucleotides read TGTGCCAGCAGCTTGAAGGGGTGGGAGCAGTACTTC. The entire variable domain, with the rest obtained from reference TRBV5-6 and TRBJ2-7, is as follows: DAGVTQSPTHLIKTRGQQVTLRCSPKSGHDTVSWYQQALGQGPQFIFQYYEEEERQRGNFPDRFSGHQFPNYSSELNVNALLLGDSALYLCASSLKGWEQYFGPGTRLTVT.

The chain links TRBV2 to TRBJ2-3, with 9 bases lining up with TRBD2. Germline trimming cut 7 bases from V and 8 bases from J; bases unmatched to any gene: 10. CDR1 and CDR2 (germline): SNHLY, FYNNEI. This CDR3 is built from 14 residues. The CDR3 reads CASIPGGLAFTQYF. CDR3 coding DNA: TGTGCCAGCATCCCTGGGGGACTAGCTTTTACGCAGTATTTT.

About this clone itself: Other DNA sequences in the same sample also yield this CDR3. CDR3 in DNA: TGTGCCAGCAGTCCGCCGGGACAAAACACTGAAGCTTTCTTT. Protein: CASSPPGQNTEAFF. The rearrangement joins TRBV28 to TRBJ1-1; D is perhaps TRBD1 (6 bases). V dropped 5 bases and J dropped 2 bases, with 12 bases sitting between them. Germline V gene data show CDR1 as MDHEN and CDR2 as SYDVKM. The CDR3 contains 14 residues.